The 3 T cell receptor beta chains below come from one sample, sequenced in a study of shared clonotypes between healthy human individuals. Sequenced by immunoSEQ multiplex PCR; TCRdb stores in-frame clones only, minus some. The data contain about 520,000 clones, around 80% of them singletons. Sequencing used PBMCs. Receptors were obtained from a woman in her forties in good health. Some clones in this sample may be carry-over from other donors' samples.

This chain connects TRBV27 to TRBJ1-1, with a tentative D call TRBD1 (6 bases). The V end lost 6 bases, the J end lost 5 bases, and 10 bases lay between the germline ends. This CDR3 comprises 12 residues. Germline V gives CDR1 MNHEY, CDR2 SMNVEV (reference sequence). Here the CDR3 DNA reads TGTGCCAGCAGCCGAGGGGGGACTGAAGCTTTCTTT. Translation: CASSRGGTEAFF.

In DNA form, the CDR3 reads TGTGCCAGCAGTGGTCCGTACGAGGGGGCTTCACCCCTCCACTTT. Translating it yields CASSGPYEGASPLHF. The V call is TRBV28, the J call TRBJ1-6; 7 nucleotides match TRBD1. The J segment lost 9 bases and the V segment lost 5 bases, leaving 10 bases of the junction unmatched. CDR3 length: 15 amino acids. From germline, CDR1 is MDHEN and CDR2 SYDVKM.

The table lists this clone with many counts. Other DNA sequences of this sample code for an identical CDR3. This chain joins TRBV6-1 and TRBJ1-2; 8 positions agree with TRBD1. The CDR3 sequence is 15 residues long. With 1 base clipped from V and 7 bases from J, the junction kept 8 bases outside the gene matches. Germline V gene sequence: CDR1 MNHNS, CDR2 SASEGT. CDR3 protein: CASSEVERTGSGYTF. The CDR3 region has the DNA TGTGCCAGCAGTGAAGTTGAGCGGACAGGGAGTGGCTACACCTTC.